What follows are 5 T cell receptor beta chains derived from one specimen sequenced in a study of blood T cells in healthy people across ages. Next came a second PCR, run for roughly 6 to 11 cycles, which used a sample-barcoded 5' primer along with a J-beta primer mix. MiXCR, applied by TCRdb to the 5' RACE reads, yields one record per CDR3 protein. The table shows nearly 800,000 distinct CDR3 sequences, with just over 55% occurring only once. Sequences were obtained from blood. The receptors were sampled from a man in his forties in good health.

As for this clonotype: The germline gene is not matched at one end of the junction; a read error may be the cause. Written as DNA, the CDR3 is TGCAGTACTAGAGGGAACTACGAGCAGTACTTC. Protein: CSTRGNYEQYF. The gene calls are TRBV20-1 and TRBJ2-7, with D maybe TRBD2 (5 bases). The CDR3 covers 11 residues. Germline V gives CDR1 DFQATT, CDR2 SNEGSKA (reference sequence).

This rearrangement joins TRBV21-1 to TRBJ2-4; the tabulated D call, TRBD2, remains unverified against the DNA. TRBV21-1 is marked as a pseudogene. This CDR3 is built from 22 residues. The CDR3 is CASSASGTSGRAAVLAKNIQYF. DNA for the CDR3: TGTGCCAGCAGCGCCTCCGGGACTAGCGGGAGGGCCGCGGTACTAGCCAAAAACATTCAGTACTTC.

CDR3 protein: CASSLSLFRGPGYGYTF. CDR3 bases: TGTGCCAGCAGCCTCTCGCTCTTCAGGGGGCCGGGCTATGGCTACACCTTC. The chain joins TRBV5-5 to TRBJ1-2; 8 bases line up with TRBD1. V lost 4 bases to trimming and J lost 4 bases; unmatched junction nucleotides: 15. The CDR3 loop spans 17 amino acids. CDR1 SGHKS and CDR2 YYEKEE come from the germline V gene (reference sequence).

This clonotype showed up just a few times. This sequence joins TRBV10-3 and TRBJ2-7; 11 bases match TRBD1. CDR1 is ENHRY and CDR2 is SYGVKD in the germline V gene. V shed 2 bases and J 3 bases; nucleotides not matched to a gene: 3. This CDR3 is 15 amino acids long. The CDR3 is CAISEGQGANYEQYF. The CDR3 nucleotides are TGTGCCATCAGTGAGGGACAGGGGGCGAACTACGAGCAGTACTTC.

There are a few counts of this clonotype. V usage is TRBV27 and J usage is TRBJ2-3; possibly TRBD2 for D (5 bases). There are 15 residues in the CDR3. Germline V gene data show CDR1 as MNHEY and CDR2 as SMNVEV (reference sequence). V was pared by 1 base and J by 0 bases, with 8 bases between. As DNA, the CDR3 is TGTGCCAGCAGTTTATTCGGCGGGAGCACAGATACGCAGTATTTT. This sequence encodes CASSLFGGSTDTQYF.